This T cell receptor beta chain was obtained from a study of cytomegalovirus exposure and HLA in healthy donors. The overall study: Around 85 million unique TCR sequences came from HLA-typed donors in an early release.

The CDR3 extends over 11 amino acids. Trimming cost V 4 bases and J 4 bases, with 7 bases left between them. Germline CDR1 reads SQVTM; CDR2 reads ANQGSEA. Points from the study as a whole: Among CMV-associated TCR beta chains, most appeared HLA-restricted in a later analysis. A link between a missense DCLRE1C variant and TCR beta V- and J-gene trimming emerged from a later analysis.

The PCR was carried out with 60 Vbeta primers and 13 Jbeta primers. The table came from immunoSEQ multiplex PCR; TCRdb's copy has only in-frame clones and leaves some out. Seen here are about 110,000 clones, over 75% observed once, and the top ten hold approximately 7.2%. On this clone itself: Its target is unknown.

Sequenced material: PBMCs. The clonotype originates from a man aged 25 to 40 in good health and CMV-seropositive. This sequence joins TRBV29-1 and TRBJ2-5; possibly TRBD2 for D (5 bases). In nucleotides, the CDR3 is TGCAGCGTTGGCCTAGCAGAGACCCAGTACTTC. It yields the protein CSVGLAETQYF. Full variable domain (outside the CDR3, taken from reference TRBV29-1 and TRBJ2-5): SAVISQKPSRDICQRGTSLTIQCQVDSQVTMMFWYRQQPGQSLTLIATANQGSEATYESGFVIDKFPISRPNLTFSTLTVSNMSPEDSSIYLCSVGLAETQYFGPGTRLLVL.